This T cell receptor beta chain was sequenced for a study of PD-1 blockade in classical Hodgkin lymphoma. Relapse was seen in all patients after autologous stem cell transplantation, and brentuximab vedotin exposure was variable. This clone was picked up one time. Repertoires were generated with immunoSEQ multiplex PCR, while TCRdb's copy carries only in-frame clones and drops some. The repertoire has approximately 98,000 clones, roughly nine tenths of them found once; the top ten carry roughly 21%. The source material was peripheral blood mononuclear cells (PBMCs), sampled before the second cycle of nivolumab. This clonotype was obtained from a human donor with classical Hodgkin lymphoma.

The CDR3 nucleotides read TGTGCCAGCAGCCAATTACAGGGGGCTGAAGCTTTCTTT. This translates into CASSQLQGAEAFF. This chain connects TRBV5-4 to TRBJ1-1; 8 bases fit TRBD1. The ends lost 4 bases at V and 6 bases at J; junction bases unmatched: 5. Germline V gene data show CDR1 as SGHNT and CDR2 as YYREEE (reference sequence). CDR3 length: 13 residues.